The 7 T cell receptor beta chains presented below share a single source sample, sequenced in a study of OX40 agonist ivuxolimab in advanced cancers. Using immunoSEQ multiplex PCR, the repertoire was profiled, and TCRdb retains in-frame clones only, with some absent. This sample has about 77,000 clones, with roughly 88% found just once. Sequenced here: CD4+ or CD8+ T cells sorted from blood, sampled in a trial of the OX40 agonist ivuxolimab. The receptor source for this set is an adult with an advanced solid tumor such as melanoma, head and neck, liver or kidney cancer.

V is TRBV28 and J is TRBJ1-2; TRBD1 matches 7 bases. CDR3 length equals 14 residues. Germline assignment: CDR1 MDHEN and CDR2 SYDVKM. The V segment lost 0 bases and the J segment 5 bases; nucleotides outside the gene matches: 3. The CDR3 DNA reads as TGTGCCAGCAGTTTATGGGGACAGAGTTATGGCTACACCTTC. Its protein product is CASSLWGQSYGYTF.

The table lists this clone with a count of one. This chain links TRBV9 with TRBJ1-1; the D is unclear. CDR1 and CDR2 from the germline V gene are SGDLS and YYNGEE. The CDR3 is 15 amino acids. V lost 4 bases, J lost 10 bases, and 23 bases lay in between. The CDR3 nucleotides are TGTGCCAGCAGCCTCCGGGGAGCCGAGGGTGATGGAGCTTTCTTT. This translates into CASSLRGAEGDGAFF.

The V call is TRBV7-2, the J call TRBJ1-5; TRBD1 agrees at 9 bases. Germline V lookup: CDR1 SGHTA, CDR2 FQGNSA. V gave up 3 bases and J gave up 4 bases; unmatched junction bases: 4. The CDR3 totals 15 residues. CDR3 sequence: CASSLDRGPNQPQHF. CDR3 DNA: TGTGCCAGCAGCTTGGACAGGGGACCAAATCAGCCCCAGCATTTT.

This sequence joins TRBV18 and TRBJ2-1; D is undetermined. This CDR3 spans 12 amino acids. Germline loops: CDR1 KGHSH, CDR2 LQKENI. Trimming left V 4 bases short and J 10 bases short, with 11 bases between. The CDR3 DNA reads as TGTGCCAGCTCACTCACCCAAGAAGAGCAGTTCTTC. As protein: CASSLTQEEQFF.

This chain connects TRBV5-1 to TRBJ2-6, with D maybe TRBD1 (5 bases). The germline V gene encodes CDR1 SGHRS and CDR2 YFSETQ. CDR3 length: 13 residues. V lost 7 bases, J lost 2 bases, and 7 bases lay in between. The CDR3, as DNA: TGCGCCAGCGGACATGCTGGGGCCAACGTCCTGACTTTC. Its protein is CASGHAGANVLTF.

The CDR3 DNA reads as TGTGCCAGCAGACAAAAAGAGTCCAAGAATGAGCAGTTCTTC. Translated, it gives CASRQKESKNEQFF. The chain links TRBV21-1 to TRBJ2-1. TRBV21-1 is a listed pseudogene. There are 14 residues in the CDR3.

This sequence joins TRBV6-6 and TRBJ1-3; D gene unclear. Germline loops: CDR1 MNHNY, CDR2 SVGAGI (reference sequence). CDR3 length: 15 amino acids. Trimming took 2 bases from V and 0 from J, leaving 8 bases between them. CDR3 in amino acids: CASSYSTFSGNTIYF. The CDR3, as DNA: TGTGCCAGCAGTTACAGCACTTTCTCTGGAAACACCATATATTTT.